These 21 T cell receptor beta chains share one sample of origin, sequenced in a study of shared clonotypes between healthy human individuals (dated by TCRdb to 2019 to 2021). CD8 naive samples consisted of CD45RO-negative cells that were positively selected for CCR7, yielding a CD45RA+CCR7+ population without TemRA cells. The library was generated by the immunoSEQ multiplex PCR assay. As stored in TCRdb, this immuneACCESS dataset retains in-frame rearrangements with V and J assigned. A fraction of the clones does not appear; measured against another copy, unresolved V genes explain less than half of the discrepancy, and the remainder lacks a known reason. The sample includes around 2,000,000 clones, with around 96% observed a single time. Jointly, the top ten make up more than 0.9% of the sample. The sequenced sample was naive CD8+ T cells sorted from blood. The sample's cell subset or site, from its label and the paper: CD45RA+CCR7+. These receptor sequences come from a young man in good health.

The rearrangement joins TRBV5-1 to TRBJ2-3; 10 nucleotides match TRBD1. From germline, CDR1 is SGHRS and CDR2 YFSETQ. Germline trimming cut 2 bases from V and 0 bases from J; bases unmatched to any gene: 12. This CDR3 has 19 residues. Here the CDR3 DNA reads TGCGCCAGCAGCTTTGACAGGGGGCTAACAATGGTCAGCACAGATACGCAGTATTTT. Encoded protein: CASSFDRGLTMVSTDTQYF.

CDR3 nucleotides: TGCGCCAGCAGCCCAGGGGCGGGGAGCGGCGATACGCAGTATTTT. This codes for CASSPGAGSGDTQYF. The chain links TRBV4-1 to TRBJ2-3; the D gene could be TRBD1 or TRBD2 (6 bases each). The CDR3 runs to 15 residues. CDR1 MGHRA and CDR2 YSYEKL come from the germline V gene. V gave up 4 bases and J gave up 6 bases, with 17 bases separating them.

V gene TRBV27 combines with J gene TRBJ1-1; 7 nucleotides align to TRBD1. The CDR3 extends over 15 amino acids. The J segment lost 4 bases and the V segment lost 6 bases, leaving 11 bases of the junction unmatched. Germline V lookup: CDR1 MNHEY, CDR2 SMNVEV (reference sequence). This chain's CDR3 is CASSPPRQGLTEAFF. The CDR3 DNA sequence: TGTGCCAGCAGCCCTCCTCGACAGGGCCTCACTGAAGCTTTCTTT.

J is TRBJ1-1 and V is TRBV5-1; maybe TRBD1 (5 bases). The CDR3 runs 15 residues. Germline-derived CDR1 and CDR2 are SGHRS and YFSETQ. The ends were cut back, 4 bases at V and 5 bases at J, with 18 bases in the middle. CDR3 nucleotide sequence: TGCGCCAGCAGCCCCTACTCCGGGGGGGATACTGAAGCTTTCTTT. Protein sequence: CASSPYSGGDTEAFF.

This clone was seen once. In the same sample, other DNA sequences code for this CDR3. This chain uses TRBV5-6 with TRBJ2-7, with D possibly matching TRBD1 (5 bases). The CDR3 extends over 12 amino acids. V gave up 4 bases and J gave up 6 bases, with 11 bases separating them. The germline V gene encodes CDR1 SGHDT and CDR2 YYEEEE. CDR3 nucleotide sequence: TGTGCCAGCAGCCTACAGGATTCCGAGCAGTACTTC. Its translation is CASSLQDSEQYF.

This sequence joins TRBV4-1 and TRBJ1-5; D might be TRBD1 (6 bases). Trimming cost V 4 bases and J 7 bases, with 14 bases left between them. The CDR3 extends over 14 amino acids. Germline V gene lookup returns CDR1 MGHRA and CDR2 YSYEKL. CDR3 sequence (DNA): TGCGCCAGCAGCCCCCACAGGGAGGAACAGCCCCAGCATTTT. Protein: CASSPHREEQPQHF.

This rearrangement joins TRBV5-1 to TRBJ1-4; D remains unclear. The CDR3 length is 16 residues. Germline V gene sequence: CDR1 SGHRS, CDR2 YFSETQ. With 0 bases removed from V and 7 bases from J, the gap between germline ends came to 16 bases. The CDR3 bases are TGCGCCAGCAGCTTGGCGACTGAGGGATGGGGTGAAAAACTGTTTTTT. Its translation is CASSLATEGWGEKLFF.

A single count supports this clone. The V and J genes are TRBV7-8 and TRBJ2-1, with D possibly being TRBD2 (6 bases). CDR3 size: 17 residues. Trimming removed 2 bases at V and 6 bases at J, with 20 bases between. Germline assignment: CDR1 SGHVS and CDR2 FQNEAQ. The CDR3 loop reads CASSLWVEGPTGNEQFF. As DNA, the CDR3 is TGTGCCAGCAGCTTATGGGTGGAGGGCCCTACCGGCAATGAGCAGTTCTTC.

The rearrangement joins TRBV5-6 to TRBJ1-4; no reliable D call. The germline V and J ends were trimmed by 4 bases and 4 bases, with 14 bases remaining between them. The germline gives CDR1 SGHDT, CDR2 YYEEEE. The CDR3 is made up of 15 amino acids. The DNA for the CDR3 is TGTGCCAGCAGCGTGTGGTGGAAGGATAATGAAAAACTGTTTTTT. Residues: CASSVWWKDNEKLFF.

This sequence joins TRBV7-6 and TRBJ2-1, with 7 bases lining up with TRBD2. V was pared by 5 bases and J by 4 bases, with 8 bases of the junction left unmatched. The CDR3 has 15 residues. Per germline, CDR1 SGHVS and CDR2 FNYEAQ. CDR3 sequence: CASSPRDYGYNEQFF. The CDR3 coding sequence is TGTGCCAGCAGCCCCCGGGACTATGGGTACAATGAGCAGTTCTTC.

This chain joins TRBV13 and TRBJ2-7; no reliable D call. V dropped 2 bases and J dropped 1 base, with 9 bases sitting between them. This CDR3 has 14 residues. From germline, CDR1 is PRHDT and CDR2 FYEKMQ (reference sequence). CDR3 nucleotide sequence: TGTGCCAGCAGCTTACGACTGGCATCCTACGAGCAGTACTTC. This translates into CASSLRLASYEQYF.

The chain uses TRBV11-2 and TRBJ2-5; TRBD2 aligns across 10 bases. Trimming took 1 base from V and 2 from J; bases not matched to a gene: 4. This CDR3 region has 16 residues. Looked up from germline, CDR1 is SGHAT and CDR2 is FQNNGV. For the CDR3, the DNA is TGTGCCAGCAGCTTAGGACTAGCGGGCCTACAAGAGACCCAGTACTTC. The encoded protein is CASSLGLAGLQETQYF.

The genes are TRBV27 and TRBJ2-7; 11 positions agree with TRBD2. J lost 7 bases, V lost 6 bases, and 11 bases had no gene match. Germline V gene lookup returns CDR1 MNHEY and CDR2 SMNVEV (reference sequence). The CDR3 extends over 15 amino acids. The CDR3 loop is CASRLAGGGVSEQYF. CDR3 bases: TGTGCCAGCAGGCTAGCGGGGGGCGGGGTGAGTGAGCAGTACTTC.

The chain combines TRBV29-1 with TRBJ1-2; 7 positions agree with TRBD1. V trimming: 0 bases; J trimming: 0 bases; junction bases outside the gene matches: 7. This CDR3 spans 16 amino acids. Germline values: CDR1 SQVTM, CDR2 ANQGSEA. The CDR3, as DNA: TGCAGCGTTGAAGATCGGAGGACAGGACCTAACTATGGCTACACCTTC. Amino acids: CSVEDRRTGPNYGYTF.

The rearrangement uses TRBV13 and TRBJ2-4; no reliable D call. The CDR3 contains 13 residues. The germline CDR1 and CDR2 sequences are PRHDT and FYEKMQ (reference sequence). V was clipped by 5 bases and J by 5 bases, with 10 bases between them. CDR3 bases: TGTGCCAGCAGCCCGCCCCTCGAAAACATTCAGTACTTC. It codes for CASSPPLENIQYF.

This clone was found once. CDR3 region: CASSREGEVGYTF. CDR3 in DNA: TGTGCCAGCAGTCGGGAGGGGGAAGTTGGCTACACCTTC. This sequence joins TRBV6-5 and TRBJ1-2, with D possibly TRBD1 on 6 matching bases. This CDR3 comprises 13 residues. Germline CDR1 reads MNHEY; CDR2 reads SVGAGI. V lost 5 bases, J lost 7 bases, and 14 bases lay in between.

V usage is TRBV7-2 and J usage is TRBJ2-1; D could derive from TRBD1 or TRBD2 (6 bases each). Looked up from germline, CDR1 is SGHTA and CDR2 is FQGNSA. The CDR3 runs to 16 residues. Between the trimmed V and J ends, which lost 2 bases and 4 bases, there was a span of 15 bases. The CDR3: CASSLPTGRIYNEQFF. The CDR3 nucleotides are TGTGCCAGCAGCTTACCAACAGGGAGGATTTACAATGAGCAGTTCTTC.

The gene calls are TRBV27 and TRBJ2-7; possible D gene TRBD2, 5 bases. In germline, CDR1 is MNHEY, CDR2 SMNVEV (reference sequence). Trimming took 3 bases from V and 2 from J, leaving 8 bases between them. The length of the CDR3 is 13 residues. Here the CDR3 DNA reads TGTGCCAGCAGTTTTTCAGCGGCCTACGAGCAGTACTTC. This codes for CASSFSAAYEQYF.

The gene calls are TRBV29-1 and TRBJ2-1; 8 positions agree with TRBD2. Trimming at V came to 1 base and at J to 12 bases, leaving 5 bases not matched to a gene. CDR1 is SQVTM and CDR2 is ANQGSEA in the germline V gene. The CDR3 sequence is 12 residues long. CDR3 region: CSVEGSGTRQFF. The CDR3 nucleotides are TGCAGCGTTGAAGGTTCCGGGACTAGGCAGTTCTTC.

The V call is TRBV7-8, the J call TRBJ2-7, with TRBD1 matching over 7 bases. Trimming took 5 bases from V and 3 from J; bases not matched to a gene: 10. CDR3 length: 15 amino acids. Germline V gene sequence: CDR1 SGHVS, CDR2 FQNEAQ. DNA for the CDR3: TGTGCCAGCAGCCCCAGGGCAGGGGGTTTCTACGAGCAGTACTTC. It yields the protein CASSPRAGGFYEQYF.

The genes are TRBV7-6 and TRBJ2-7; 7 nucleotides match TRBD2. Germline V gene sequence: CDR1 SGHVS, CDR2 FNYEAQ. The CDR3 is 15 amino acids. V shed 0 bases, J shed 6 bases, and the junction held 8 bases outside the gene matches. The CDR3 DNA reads TGTGCCAGCAGCTTAGCGTCTAGATCGGGGGGCGAGCAGTACTTC. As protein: CASSLASRSGGEQYF.